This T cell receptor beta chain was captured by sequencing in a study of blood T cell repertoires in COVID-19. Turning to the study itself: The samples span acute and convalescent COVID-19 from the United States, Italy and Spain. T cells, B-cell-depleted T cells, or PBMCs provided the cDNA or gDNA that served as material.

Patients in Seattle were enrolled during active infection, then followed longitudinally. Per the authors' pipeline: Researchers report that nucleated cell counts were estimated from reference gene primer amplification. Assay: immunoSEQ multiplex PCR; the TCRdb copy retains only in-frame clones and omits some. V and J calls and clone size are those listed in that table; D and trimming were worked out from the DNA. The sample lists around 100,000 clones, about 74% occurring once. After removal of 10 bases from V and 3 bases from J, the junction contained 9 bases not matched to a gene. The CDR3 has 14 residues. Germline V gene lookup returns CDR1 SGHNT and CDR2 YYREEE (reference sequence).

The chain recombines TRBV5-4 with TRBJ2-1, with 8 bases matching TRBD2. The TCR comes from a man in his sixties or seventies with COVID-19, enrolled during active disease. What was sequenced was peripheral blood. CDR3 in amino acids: CAAGEAGDYNEQFF. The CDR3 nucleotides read TGTGCCGCTGGGGAAGCGGGAGACTACAATGAGCAGTTCTTC.